The rows below give T cell receptor beta chains drawn from one sample of a study of metastatic and nonmetastatic thyroid tumors. TCRdb reprocessed the PCR reads using MiXCR. The data contain 60,000 to 85,000 clones, roughly 18% of them singletons. The specimen sequenced was blood. The receptors derive from a female donor with papillary thyroid cancer or a benign thyroid nodule (not recorded which). Some clones in this sample may be carry-over from other donors' samples. The conserved cysteine and the conserved F or W are not part of the CDR3 here. Each record gives: J gene, V gene, CDR3 protein.

>TRBJ1-4|TRBV5-1
ASSFLPGQPNEKLF
>TRBJ2-3|TRBV6-4
ASSPTSESLPDTQY
>TRBJ2-2|TRBV5-1
ASSSYSSAPNTGELF
>TRBJ2-7|TRBV4-2
ASSPPPGLAGDSSYEQY
>TRBJ2-7|TRBV2
ATILQGGTYEQY
>TRBJ2-5|TRBV27
ASSSIGRTQETQY
>TRBJ1-2|TRBV4-2
ASSREGAGRYT
>TRBJ1-2|TRBV20-1
SARQDYGYT
>TRBJ2-7|TRBV11-3
ASSLAGSYEQY
>TRBJ1-2|TRBV7-8
ASSLAINYGYT
>TRBJ2-5|TRBV5-6
ASSLNLAGKETQY
>TRBJ2-1|TRBV11-3
ASSLAGTNEQF
>TRBJ1-1|TRBV6-5
ASSYGQGGTEAF
>TRBJ2-7|TRBV12-3/TRBV12-4
ASQAGNEQY
>TRBJ1-5|TRBV12-3/TRBV12-4
ASILQGSSQPQH
>TRBJ2-1|TRBV5-1
ASGDRPRNEQF
>TRBJ2-2|TRBV7-2
ASSLAYGRAGGELF
>TRBJ2-3|TRBV24-1
ATSDLPSASGDTDTQY
>TRBJ1-1|TRBV7-9
ASSLGPAGNEAF
>TRBJ2-1|TRBV7-2
ASSRPGGGQF
>TRBJ2-7|TRBV27
ASNLGISGRGSEQY
>TRBJ2-7|TRBV19
ASSRWGQGTYEQY
>TRBJ2-7|TRBV20-1
SARSQGSWNYEQY
>TRBJ2-7|TRBV4-2
ASSQDRGSSYEQY
>TRBJ1-1|TRBV18
ASSQDRTEAF
>TRBJ2-1|TRBV24-1
ATSDLGTGDYNEQF
>TRBJ2-7|TRBV20-1
SARTPGGISYEQY
>TRBJ2-1|TRBV6-1
ASSGLGGLGAGEQF
>TRBJ2-7|TRBV6-2/TRBV6-3
ASSYSGQGSYEQY
>TRBJ2-2|TRBV2
TSSEEAGVGGEMF
>TRBJ2-7|TRBV4-1
ASSPALSYEQY
>TRBJ2-7|TRBV6-2/TRBV6-3
ASSYPTPGLAGGSSYEQY
>TRBJ2-7|TRBV11-2
ASSLRNPGLEFYEQY
>TRBJ1-2|TRBV20-1
SAPVTGGYT
>TRBJ2-7|TRBV10-1
ASSESPGGVTYEQY
>TRBJ2-7|TRBV10-2
ASSVDLHSYEQY
>TRBJ2-7|TRBV7-9
ASSPEWGYEQY
>TRBJ1-4|TRBV5-1
ASSLNSGRGYGEKLF
>TRBJ1-5|TRBV19
ASGYPGQPQH
>TRBJ2-3|TRBV7-9
ASSFQGAGDTQY
>TRBJ2-3|TRBV10-1
ASSPPYEPDTQY
>TRBJ1-2|TRBV2
ASSDDRGPGGYT
>TRBJ2-1|TRBV9
ASSPWTSGHEQF
>TRBJ2-1|TRBV2
ASSESAPTEQF
>TRBJ1-1|TRBV20-1
SARRTNTEAF
>TRBJ2-7|TRBV11-2
ASSKFERSYEQY
>TRBJ2-3|TRBV5-4
ASSLGLAGGASTDTQY
>TRBJ1-6|TRBV19
ASSAGATRNSPLH
>TRBJ2-7|TRBV2
ASSESGTLSEQY
>TRBJ1-1|TRBV6-1
ASRANQGTEAF
>TRBJ1-2|TRBV12-3/TRBV12-4
DTSGRLSWSGYT